These 32 T cell receptor beta chains came from one sample sequenced in a study of Ad26.COV2.S vaccination and SARS-CoV-2 variants. Treatment reported: over 15 received Ad26.COV2.S at low or high dose, single or two shots; several received placebo; per-sample allocation not given. Collection of the samples took place on day 63 after the first injection of vaccine or placebo. Only in-frame clones appear in the TCRdb table, and some are missing; sequencing was by immunoSEQ multiplex PCR. The sample has hundreds of thousands of clones; roughly 90% are singletons. This sample comprised peripheral blood, obtained in a trial of Ad26.COV2.S vaccine versus placebo. These receptors were collected from a person aged 18-60 years who received the Ad26.COV2.S COVID-19 vaccine or a placebo.

The gene calls are TRBV25-1 and TRBJ2-1, with 11 bases that match TRBD2. This CDR3 has 15 amino acids. Germline CDR1 reads MGHDK; CDR2 reads SYGVNS. Trimming cost V 2 bases and J 7 bases; bases outside gene matches: 4. The DNA for the CDR3 is TGTGCCAGCAGTGAAAAACTAGCGGGAGTGAATGAGCAGTTCTTC. As protein: CASSEKLAGVNEQFF.

The CDR3 DNA reads TGTGCCAGCAATCGTCCCCTCAATGAGCAGTTCTTC. Amino acid sequence: CASNRPLNEQFF. The chain recombines TRBV28 with TRBJ2-1; D gene unclear. The V end was cut by 7 bases, the J end by 6 bases, with 10 bases between. CDR3 length: 12 amino acids. Germline assignment: CDR1 MDHEN and CDR2 SYDVKM.

CDR3 coding DNA: TGTGCCAGCAGAGGGACAGGGAGGCGCACAGATACGCAGTATTTT. Translated: CASRGTGRRTDTQYF. This chain connects TRBV6-6 to TRBJ2-3; 9 bases map to TRBD1. V was clipped by 6 bases and J by 1 base; unmatched bases: 5. Germline V gives CDR1 MNHNY, CDR2 SVGAGI (reference sequence). The CDR3 is made up of 15 amino acids.

This clone appeared many times. The chain couples TRBV28 to TRBJ1-6; D is perhaps TRBD1 (5 bases). The CDR3 sequence is 12 residues long. The germline CDR1 and CDR2 sequences are MDHEN and SYDVKM. Trimming took 5 bases from V and 12 from J, leaving 11 bases between them. The CDR3, as DNA: TGTGCCAGCAGTCCCCCTAGGGGACCCCTCCACTTT. It yields the protein CASSPPRGPLHF.

The genes are TRBV18 and TRBJ1-1; D ambiguous. Germline V gene lookup returns CDR1 KGHSH and CDR2 LQKENI. The CDR3 loop spans 13 amino acids. V shed 6 bases and J shed 1 base, with 9 bases lying between them. This CDR3 is CASSSQRNTEAFF. The CDR3 nucleotides are TGTGCCAGCTCCTCCCAACGGAACACTGAAGCTTTCTTT.

This clone was counted once. The V call is TRBV6-2 or TRBV6-3, the J call TRBJ1-6; no clear D gene. CDR1 and CDR2 (germline): MNHEY, SVGEGT. V gave up 6 bases and J gave up 7 bases, with 10 bases separating them. CDR3 length: 13 residues. Here the CDR3 reads CASSPPWNSPLHF. In DNA form, the CDR3 reads TGTGCCAGCAGCCCACCGTGGAATTCACCCCTCCACTTT.

The chain links TRBV3-1 (or the pseudogene TRBV3-2) to TRBJ2-5, with 8 bases that match TRBD2. In germline, CDR1 is LGHDT, CDR2 YNNKEL (reference sequence). With V trimmed by 2 bases and J by 5 bases, 10 bases remained unmatched. This CDR3 contains 16 residues. The CDR3 DNA is TGTGCCAGCAGCCAAAGGGGAGCGGGGGACGAGGAGACCCAGTACTTC. Translated, it gives CASSQRGAGDEETQYF.

The chain employs TRBV6-2 or TRBV6-3 and TRBJ1-2; D unresolved. Germline V gives CDR1 MNHEY, CDR2 SVGEGT. The germline V and J ends were trimmed by 4 bases and 0 bases, with 15 bases remaining between them. The CDR3 covers 16 residues. Here the CDR3 reads CASSSSAGYSNYGYTF. In DNA, the CDR3 is TGTGCCAGCAGTTCGTCGGCCGGATACTCTAACTATGGCTACACCTTC.

The chain couples TRBV29-1 to TRBJ1-2, with D uncertain. V was trimmed by 5 bases and J by 6 bases, leaving 13 bases between them. The germline V gene encodes CDR1 SQVTM and CDR2 ANQGSEA. The CDR3 has 12 amino acids. The CDR3 loop reads CSVHPPRDGYTF. The CDR3 coding sequence is TGCAGCGTTCACCCGCCAAGGGATGGCTACACCTTC.

The chain has TRBV7-2 and TRBJ2-1, with TRBD2 identical over 7 bases. This CDR3 is 12 amino acids long. V lost 0 bases and J lost 12; bases outside the gene matches: 2. Germline CDR1 and CDR2: SGHTA and FQGNSA. The CDR3 is CASSLAGGPQFF. The CDR3 bases are TGTGCCAGCAGCTTAGCGGGAGGGCCGCAGTTCTTC.

V usage is TRBV6-5 and J usage is TRBJ1-5; weak D call: TRBD1 (6 bases). The V gene's germline CDR1 is MNHEY and CDR2 SVGAGI. CDR3 size: 15 residues. Trimming cost V 4 bases and J 10 bases, with 20 bases left between them. CDR3 nucleotides: TGTGCCAGCAGTTTAACCGGGACAAGTCACAATCCCCAGCATTTT. Translated, it gives CASSLTGTSHNPQHF.

This chain uses TRBV4-3 with TRBJ1-2; no definite D call. The ends were cut back, 1 base at V and 2 bases at J, with 8 bases in the middle. Germline V CDR1 and CDR2: LGHNA, YSLEER. This CDR3 comprises 14 residues. The CDR3 protein is CASSQVFENYGYTF. Here the CDR3 DNA reads TGCGCCAGCAGCCAAGTCTTCGAGAACTATGGCTACACCTTC.

V and J are TRBV5-6 and TRBJ2-2; D not certain. The CDR3 has 13 residues. In germline, CDR1 is SGHDT, CDR2 YYEEEE. V was clipped by 0 bases and J by 6 bases, with 6 bases between them. CDR3 sequence reads: CASSLGMAGELFF. The CDR3 DNA is TGTGCCAGCAGCTTGGGAATGGCCGGGGAGCTGTTTTTT.

V gene TRBV19 combines with J gene TRBJ1-1, with 9 positions matching TRBD1. J lost 0 bases, V lost 3 bases, and 5 bases had no gene match. The CDR3 covers 16 residues. Per germline, CDR1 LNHDA and CDR2 SQIVND (reference sequence). The DNA of the CDR3 is TGTGCCAGTAGTATTTTCGGACAGGGGATGAACACTGAAGCTTTCTTT. This gives the protein CASSIFGQGMNTEAFF.

The rearrangement joins TRBV2 to TRBJ1-6; D uncertain. The CDR3 has 16 residues. V was trimmed by 5 bases and J by 10 bases, leaving 21 bases between them. Germline V gene data show CDR1 as SNHLY and CDR2 as FYNNEI. The CDR3 DNA is TGTGCCAGCAGTCTACGGGGAGGGCAGAGCGGCTCACCCCTCCACTTT. This gives the protein CASSLRGGQSGSPLHF.

This clone was recorded only once. The chain employs TRBV19 and TRBJ1-1; the match to TRBD1 covers 11 bases. Unmatched junction bases numbered 14, after V lost 4 bases and J lost 7 bases. The CDR3 is 17 residues long. Germline V gene data show CDR1 as LNHDA and CDR2 as SQIVND (reference sequence). CDR3 DNA: TGTGCCAGTAGTACCCGGACAGGGGGCTCCTCGGTTGGTGAAGCTTTCTTT. Protein sequence: CASSTRTGGSSVGEAFF.

V usage is TRBV7-9 and J usage is TRBJ2-2, with no clear D. The germline CDR1 and CDR2 sequences are SEHNR and FQNEAQ (reference sequence). With 6 bases removed from V and 0 bases from J, the gap between germline ends came to 14 bases. The CDR3 runs to 16 residues. This CDR3 is CASRPPPPTNTGELFF. CDR3 nucleotide sequence: TGTGCCAGCAGGCCCCCACCGCCCACGAACACCGGGGAGCTGTTTTTT.

V gene TRBV4-3 combines with J gene TRBJ2-1, with D maybe TRBD1 (6 bases). V was cut by 5 bases and J by 0 bases, with 17 bases left in between. Germline V gene sequence: CDR1 LGHNA, CDR2 YSLEER. The CDR3 consists of 17 residues. As DNA, the CDR3 is TGCGCCAGCAGCGGTATAGGTAGGGGGAGCTCCTACAATGAGCAGTTCTTC. Translation: CASSGIGRGSSYNEQFF.

The chain uses TRBV14 and TRBJ1-2; 8 bases fit TRBD1. J was trimmed by 3 bases and V by 5 bases; bases with no gene match: 8. Per the germline V gene, CDR1 is SGHDN and CDR2 is FVKESK. This CDR3 contains 15 residues. In DNA, the CDR3 is TGTGCCAGCAGCATAAACAGGGGGAATGACTATGGCTACACCTTC. Protein: CASSINRGNDYGYTF.

The J gene is TRBJ1-2, the V gene TRBV28; TRBD1 might be the D (6 bases). The germline CDR1 and CDR2 sequences are MDHEN and SYDVKM. The V gene lost 4 bases and the J gene lost 7 bases, with 19 bases spanning the gap. The CDR3 has 15 amino acids. CDR3 in DNA: TGTGCCAGCAGTTACCACAGGGCTCCCTCGGGTGGCTACACCTTC. Its protein is CASSYHRAPSGGYTF.

This clone was picked up one time. This chain uses TRBV10-3 with TRBJ1-1; D gene uncertain. This CDR3 is 14 amino acids long. V lost 4 bases to trimming and J lost 0 bases, with 9 bases between them. Per the germline V gene, CDR1 is ENHRY and CDR2 is SYGVKD. DNA of the CDR3: TGTGCCATCAGTGCGGCTATTGTGAACACTGAAGCTTTCTTT. Translating it yields CAISAAIVNTEAFF.

The rearrangement uses TRBV27 and TRBJ2-7, with D uncertain. Per the germline V gene, CDR1 is MNHEY and CDR2 is SMNVEV (reference sequence). V was trimmed by 7 bases and J by 0 bases, leaving 10 bases between them. The CDR3 totals 13 residues. The CDR3 sequence is CASNPWGSYEQYF. CDR3 sequence (DNA): TGTGCCAGCAACCCATGGGGCTCCTACGAGCAGTACTTC.

The genes are TRBV7-9 and TRBJ1-1; D is unclear. CDR1 is SEHNR and CDR2 is FQNEAQ in the germline V gene (reference sequence). This CDR3 contains 11 residues. The V end lost 2 bases, the J end lost 6 bases, and 4 bases lay between the germline ends. The CDR3 DNA is TGTGCCAGCAGCTTACGCTCTGAAGCTTTCTTT. This encodes CASSLRSEAFF.

J is TRBJ1-3 and V is TRBV6-6, with D perhaps matching TRBD1 (5 bases). This CDR3 comprises 14 residues. V lost 4 bases and J lost 4, with 11 bases in between. Germline V gene lookup returns CDR1 MNHNY and CDR2 SVGAGI (reference sequence). As DNA, the CDR3 is TGTGCCAGCAGTTCTGGGACCCAGGGAAACACCATATATTTT. This sequence encodes CASSSGTQGNTIYF.

The chain recombines TRBV11-3 with TRBJ2-2; D might be TRBD2 (5 bases). This CDR3 comprises 14 residues. V lost 2 bases and J lost 5, with 9 bases in between. Germline CDR1 is SGHNT and CDR2 is YENEEA. CDR3 sequence (DNA): TGTGCCAGCAGCTTAAGCGGTACTACCGGGGAGCTGTTTTTT. Protein sequence: CASSLSGTTGELFF.

The genes are TRBV6-2 or TRBV6-3 and TRBJ2-7, with 7 bases identical to TRBD1. The CDR3 covers 14 residues. After removal of 5 bases from V and 6 bases from J, the junction contained 10 bases not matched to a gene. CDR1 and CDR2 from the germline V gene are MNHEY and SVGEGT. The CDR3 DNA is TGTGCCAGCAGTACCGCGACAGGGAAAAGCGAGCAGTACTTC. It encodes CASSTATGKSEQYF.

The rearrangement uses TRBV19 and TRBJ1-1; D call uncertain. The germline V gene has CDR1 LNHDA and CDR2 SQIVND (reference sequence). V lost 4 bases to trimming and J lost 0 bases, with 12 bases between them. The CDR3 contains 15 residues. This CDR3 is CASSTADYMNTEAFF. The CDR3 bases are TGTGCCAGTAGTACGGCCGATTACATGAACACTGAAGCTTTCTTT.

This chain connects TRBV6-5 to TRBJ2-7, with a tentative D call TRBD1 (7 bases). This CDR3 is built from 14 residues. Germline V lookup: CDR1 MNHEY, CDR2 SVGAGI. V was shortened by 6 bases and J by 6 bases, with 18 bases between the two germline ends. The CDR3 nucleotides read TGTGCCAGCAGCCCCGGCAGGAGGGGGCGCGAGCAGTACTTC. This encodes CASSPGRRGREQYF.

The CDR3 spells CASSLGAGWLNGYTF. The CDR3 DNA reads TGCGCCAGCAGCTTGGGGGCAGGATGGTTGAATGGCTACACCTTC. The J gene is TRBJ1-2, the V gene TRBV5-1; the D is unclear. Germline CDR1 SGHRS, CDR2 YFSETQ. The CDR3 loop spans 15 amino acids. Trimming shortened V by 0 bases and J by 6 bases, and 15 bases separated the two germline ends. Supplemented by reference TRBV5-1 and TRBJ1-2, the full variable domain reads KAGVTQTPRYLIKTRGQQVTLSCSPISGHRSVSWYQQTPGQGLQFLFEYFSETQRNKGNFPGRFSGRQFSNSRSEMNVSTLELGDSALYLCASSLGAGWLNGYTFGSGTRLTVV.

Comment on this clone: Additional DNA sequences in this sample encode the identical CDR3. This sequence joins TRBV6-5 and TRBJ2-5; no clear D. Germline CDR1 and CDR2: MNHEY and SVGAGI. The CDR3 runs 10 residues. V lost 6 bases, J lost 5 bases, and 4 bases lay in between. The CDR3 reads CASREETQYF. In nucleotides, the CDR3 is TGTGCCAGCAGGGAGGAGACCCAGTACTTC.

The V gene is TRBV30, the J gene TRBJ2-2; D is ambiguous. Deletions cut 4 bases from V and 6 bases from J, with 15 bases between. This CDR3 has 14 residues. The germline CDR1 and CDR2 sequences are GTSNPN and SVGIG (reference sequence). CDR3 residues: CAWNTMFEAGELFF. CDR3 nucleotide sequence: TGTGCCTGGAATACAATGTTTGAGGCCGGGGAGCTGTTTTTT. The variable domain in full, with the rest retrieved from reference TRBV30 and TRBJ2-2, is SQTIHQWPATLVQPVGSPLSLECTVEGTSNPNLYWYRQAAGRGLQLLFYSVGIGQISSEVPQNLSASRPQDRQFILSSKKLLLSDSGFYLCAWNTMFEAGELFFGEGSRLTVL.

The count of this clone is one. The rearrangement joins TRBV30 to TRBJ2-5; weak D call: TRBD1 (7 bases). Per germline, CDR1 GTSNPN and CDR2 SVGIG (reference sequence). The CDR3 contains 16 residues. V was cut by 4 bases and J by 0 bases, with 18 bases left in between. The CDR3 sequence is CAWTGRTGGYQETQYF. CDR3 nucleotide sequence: TGTGCCTGGACGGGACGGACAGGAGGGTACCAAGAGACCCAGTACTTC.